What follows are 22 T cell receptor beta chains derived from one specimen sequenced in a study of response to subunit inactivated influenza vaccine. From the RT-PCR reads, TCRdb called clonotypes with MiXCR, one entry per CDR3 protein. The table shows roughly 700,000 distinct CDR3 sequences, with approximately 15% occurring only once. Source: PBMCs from blood, taken 14 to 15 days before vaccination. The source is a man aged 50 to 60 who received an inactivated influenza vaccine.

This clonotype was found a few times. The rearrangement links TRBV28 to TRBJ2-2; 10 bases line up with TRBD2. The CDR3 has 16 amino acids. Looked up from germline, CDR1 is MDHEN and CDR2 is SYDVKM. With 5 bases clipped from V and 5 bases from J, the junction kept 8 bases outside the gene matches. The CDR3 is CASSTQLAGRTGELFF. CDR3 in DNA: TGTGCCAGCAGTACCCAACTAGCGGGAAGGACCGGGGAGCTGTTTTTT.

This clonotype was seen more than once but under ten times. CDR3 nucleotides: TGTGCCAGCAGGCGCCGCACGACTACCTCGGGGGAGCAGTACTTC. This sequence encodes CASRRRTTTSGEQYF. The V call is TRBV12-3 or TRBV12-4, the J call TRBJ2-7; D might be TRBD2 (5 bases). Trimming removed 6 bases at V and 7 bases at J, with 22 bases between. This CDR3 has 15 amino acids.

The J gene is TRBJ2-5, the V gene TRBV7-2; 8 bases align to TRBD2. J gave up 5 bases and V 5 bases, and 7 bases lay outside the gene matches. From germline, CDR1 is SGHTA and CDR2 FQGNSA. The CDR3 has 14 residues. The CDR3: CASSAPPGGETQYF. The CDR3 DNA sequence: TGTGCCAGCAGCGCCCCCCCGGGGGGGGAGACCCAGTACTTC. The whole variable domain, filled in from reference TRBV7-2 and TRBJ2-5, reads GAGVSQSPSNKVTEKGKDVELRCDPISGHTALYWYRQSLGQGLEFLIYFQGNSAPDKSGLPSDRFSAERTGGSVSTLTIQRTQQEDSAVYLCASSAPPGGETQYFGPGTRLLVL.

This clonotype occurred a few times. The chain joins TRBV29-1 to TRBJ1-1, with D maybe TRBD1 (5 bases). There are 11 residues in the CDR3. The germline CDR1 and CDR2 sequences are SQVTM and ANQGSEA. The germline V and J ends were trimmed by 2 bases and 10 bases, with 11 bases remaining between them. Written as DNA, the CDR3 is TGCAGCGTTGAACCGGGGGATCGAGCTTTCTTT. Translating gives CSVEPGDRAFF.

V is TRBV12-3 or TRBV12-4 and J is TRBJ2-2; tentative D call: TRBD2 (7 bases). CDR3 length: 14 residues. V lost 8 bases and J lost 4, with 14 bases in between. The CDR3 DNA reads as TGTGCCAGCTACCCCGGGGGGCTCACCGGGGAGCTGTTTTTT. It codes for CASYPGGLTGELFF.

This clonotype came up many times. The rearrangement links TRBV12-3 or TRBV12-4 to TRBJ1-4; the D gene is possibly TRBD1 (5 bases). This CDR3 is 16 amino acids long. V lost 2 bases to trimming and J lost 0 bases, with 10 bases between them. The CDR3: CASSLHGGPTNEKLFF. The CDR3 DNA is TGTGCCAGCAGTTTACATGGGGGACCAACTAATGAAAAACTGTTTTTT.

In this sample, this clonotype turned up a few times. The CDR3 sequence: CASSGDFSYEQYF. For the CDR3, the DNA is TGTGCCAGTTCAGGGGACTTCTCCTACGAGCAGTACTTC. J is TRBJ2-7 and V is TRBV19; D may be TRBD1 or TRBD2 (6 bases each). Trimming pared 8 bases from V and 0 bases from J, leaving 11 bases between. CDR3 length equals 13 residues. CDR1 and CDR2 (germline): LNHDA, SQIVND (reference sequence).

The sample holds a few counts of this clonotype. The chain recombines TRBV6-1 with TRBJ2-1; D might be TRBD1 (5 bases). The V end lost 6 bases, the J end lost 0 bases, and 18 bases lay between the germline ends. Germline V gene sequence: CDR1 MNHNS, CDR2 SASEGT. The CDR3 runs 17 residues. In DNA, the CDR3 is TGTGCCAGCAGCCTACGGAGAGACAGAAGCTCCTACAATGAGCAGTTCTTC. Its translation: CASSLRRDRSSYNEQFF.

This sequence joins TRBV20-1 and TRBJ2-1, with 10 bases fitting TRBD2. The CDR3 runs to 15 residues. Unmatched junction bases numbered 5, after V lost 5 bases and J lost 1 base. The germline V gene has CDR1 DFQATT and CDR2 SNEGSKA (reference sequence). CDR3 amino acids: CSAGYSGRSYNEQFF. The CDR3, as DNA: TGCAGTGCTGGCTATAGCGGGAGGTCCTACAATGAGCAGTTCTTC.

This clonotype was observed a handful of times. This chain links TRBV10-3 with TRBJ2-6; TRBD1 agrees at 7 bases. This CDR3 has 17 amino acids. Trimming removed 3 bases from V and 2 bases from J; junction bases left unmatched: 7. Per the germline V gene, CDR1 is ENHRY and CDR2 is SYGVKD. CDR3: CAISDPLGQAGANVLTF. The DNA of the CDR3 is TGTGCCATCAGTGACCCGCTTGGACAGGCTGGGGCCAACGTCCTGACTTTC.

This clonotype was detected a few times. This rearrangement joins TRBV30 to TRBJ2-1, with D uncertain. V gave up 3 bases and J gave up 9 bases, with 9 bases separating them. This CDR3 is 11 amino acids long. The germline V gene has CDR1 GTSNPN and CDR2 SVGIG (reference sequence). The CDR3 DNA sequence: TGTGCCTGGAGCCGAAGTGGTGAGCAGTTCTTC. Protein: CAWSRSGEQFF. Based on the CDR3 plus reference TRBV30 and TRBJ2-1, the full variable domain is SQTIHQWPATLVQPVGSPLSLECTVEGTSNPNLYWYRQAAGRGLQLLFYSVGIGQISSEVPQNLSASRPQDRQFILSSKKLLLSDSGFYLCAWSRSGEQFFGPGTRLTVL.

A few counts support this clonotype. V gene TRBV6-1 combines with J gene TRBJ2-3; D gene uncertain. The CDR3 is 11 residues long. V was trimmed by 10 bases and J by 4 bases, leaving 9 bases between them. Looked up from germline, CDR1 is MNHNS and CDR2 is SASEGT. CDR3 amino acids: CATSRADTQYF. The CDR3 DNA is TGTGCCACATCCCGAGCAGATACGCAGTATTTT.

This clonotype showed up just a few times. In DNA form, the CDR3 reads TGTGCCAGCAGTGACCGATTAACGAACTCTGGACCCCTAGAGCAGTACTTC. Protein product: CASSDRLTNSGPLEQYF. The V gene is TRBV6-4, the J gene TRBJ2-7; D is unresolved. V was shortened by 2 bases and J by 7 bases, with 24 bases between the two germline ends. The CDR3 is made up of 17 amino acids. Germline V lookup: CDR1 MRHNA, CDR2 SNTAGT.

There are a few counts of this clonotype. V usage is TRBV7-2 and J usage is TRBJ2-1; the match to TRBD2 covers 9 bases. Per the germline V gene, CDR1 is SGHTA and CDR2 is FQGNSA. The CDR3 totals 17 residues. The junction had 5 bases not matched to a gene; V was cut back by 2 bases and J by 0 bases. The DNA for the CDR3 is TGTGCCAGCAGCTTAAGGGCGGGAGGGATCTCCTACAATGAGCAGTTCTTC. It specifies CASSLRAGGISYNEQFF.

The chain links TRBV12-3 or TRBV12-4 to TRBJ2-5; 11 bases agree with TRBD2. With V trimmed by 5 bases and J by 5 bases, 4 bases remained unmatched. CDR3 length: 14 residues. The CDR3 spells CASSISGGAETQYF. The CDR3 bases are TGTGCCAGCAGTATTAGCGGGGGGGCGGAGACCCAGTACTTC.

This clonotype was found a few times. This chain connects TRBV3-1 to TRBJ2-7; 8 bases align to TRBD2. Per germline, CDR1 LGHDT and CDR2 YNNKEL (reference sequence). The junction had 12 bases not matched to a gene; V was cut back by 4 bases and J by 1 base. The CDR3 has 17 amino acids. CDR3 bases: TGTGCCAGCAGCCGGTACAGCGGGGGACCCAAGTCCTACGAGCAGTACTTC. Its translation is CASSRYSGGPKSYEQYF.

The gene calls are TRBV20-1 and TRBJ2-2; 9 bases align to TRBD2. V shed 3 bases, J shed 0 bases, and the junction held 2 bases outside the gene matches. Germline CDR1 reads DFQATT; CDR2 reads SNEGSKA (reference sequence). The CDR3 covers 15 residues. The CDR3 coding sequence is TGCAGTGCTAGGACTAGCGGACCGAACACCGGGGAGCTGTTTTTT. This sequence encodes CSARTSGPNTGELFF.

The chain links TRBV4-3 to TRBJ1-2; D perhaps matches TRBD1 (6 bases). The germline V gene encodes CDR1 LGHNA and CDR2 YSLEER. Deletions cut 0 bases from V and 0 bases from J, with 8 bases between. This CDR3 region has 15 residues. CDR3 nucleotides: TGCGCCAGCAGCCAAGATGAGGGGGCTAACTATGGCTACACCTTC. Translated, it gives CASSQDEGANYGYTF.

In DNA, the CDR3 is TGCGCCAGCAGCCGCAACTCCGCCACTAATGAAAAACTGTTTTTT. Protein product: CASSRNSATNEKLFF. V gene TRBV5-1 combines with J gene TRBJ1-4; D gene ambiguous. Germline values: CDR1 SGHRS, CDR2 YFSETQ. The V end was cut by 4 bases, the J end by 2 bases, with 12 bases between. This CDR3 has 15 residues.

The gene calls are TRBV6-1 and TRBJ2-3; 13 bases are a match to TRBD2. Trimming cost V 6 bases and J 5 bases; bases outside gene matches: 8. The CDR3 loop spans 16 amino acids. Germline CDR1 and CDR2: MNHNS and SASEGT. Here the CDR3 DNA reads TGTGCCAGCAGAGAGAGTAGACTAGCGGGAGGAGATACGCAGTATTTT. Its translation is CASRESRLAGGDTQYF.

This clonotype was counted a few times. The rearrangement uses TRBV7-8 and TRBJ2-7; D might be TRBD1 or TRBD2, each matching 5 bases. Germline V gene lookup returns CDR1 SGHVS and CDR2 FQNEAQ. Trimming removed 6 bases from V and 6 bases from J, with 27 bases in between. The CDR3 is 17 amino acids. CDR3 sequence (DNA): TGTGCCAGCAGTAAACCCCCCCGGGACCCCATACGAAGCGAGCAGTACTTC. Translated, it gives CASSKPPRDPIRSEQYF.

The sample holds a few counts of this clonotype. The rearrangement uses TRBV7-3 and TRBJ2-2; no firm D call. V gave up 6 bases and J gave up 6 bases, with 8 bases separating them. The CDR3 is 12 residues long. CDR1 SGHTA and CDR2 FQGTGA come from the germline V gene. In DNA, the CDR3 is TGTGCCAGCAGTGGGCCGGCCGGGGAGCTGTTTTTT. It is translated as CASSGPAGELFF.